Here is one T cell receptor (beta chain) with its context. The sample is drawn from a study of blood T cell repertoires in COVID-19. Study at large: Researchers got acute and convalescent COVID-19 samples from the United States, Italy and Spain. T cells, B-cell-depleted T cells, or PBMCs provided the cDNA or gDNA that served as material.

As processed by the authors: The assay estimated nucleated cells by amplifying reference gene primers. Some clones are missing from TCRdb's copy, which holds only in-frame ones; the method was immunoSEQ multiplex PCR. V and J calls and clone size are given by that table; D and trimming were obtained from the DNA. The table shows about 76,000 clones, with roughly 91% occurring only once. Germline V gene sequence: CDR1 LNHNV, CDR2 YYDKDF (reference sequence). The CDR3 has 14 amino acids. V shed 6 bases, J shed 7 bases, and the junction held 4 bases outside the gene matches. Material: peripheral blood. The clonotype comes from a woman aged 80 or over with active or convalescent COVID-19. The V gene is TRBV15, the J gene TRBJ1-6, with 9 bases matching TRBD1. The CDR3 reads CATSRQGGNSPLHF. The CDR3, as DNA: TGTGCCACCAGTAGACAGGGGGGCAATTCACCCCTCCACTTT. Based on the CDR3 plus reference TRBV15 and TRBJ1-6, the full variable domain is DAMVIQNPRYQVTQFGKPVTLSCSQTLNHNVMYWYQQKSSQAPKLLFHYYDKDFNNEADTPDNFQSRRPNTSFCFLDIRSPGLGDTAMYLCATSRQGGNSPLHFGNGTRLTVT.